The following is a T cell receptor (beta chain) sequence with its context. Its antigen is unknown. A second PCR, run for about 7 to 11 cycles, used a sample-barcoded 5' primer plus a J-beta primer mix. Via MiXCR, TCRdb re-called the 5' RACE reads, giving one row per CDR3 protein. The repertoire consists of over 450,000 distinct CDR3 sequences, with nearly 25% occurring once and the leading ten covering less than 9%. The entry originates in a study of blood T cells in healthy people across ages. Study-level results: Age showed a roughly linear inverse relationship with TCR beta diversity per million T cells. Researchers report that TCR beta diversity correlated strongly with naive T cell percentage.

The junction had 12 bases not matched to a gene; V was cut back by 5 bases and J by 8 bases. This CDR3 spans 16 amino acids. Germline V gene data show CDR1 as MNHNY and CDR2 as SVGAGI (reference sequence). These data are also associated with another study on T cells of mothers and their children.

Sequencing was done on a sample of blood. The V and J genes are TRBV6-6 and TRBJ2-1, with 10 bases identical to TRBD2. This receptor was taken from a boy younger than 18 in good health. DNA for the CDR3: TGTGCCAGCAGTCCGCGGGCTAGCGGGAGTGGCGATGAGCAGTTCTTC. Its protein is CASSPRASGSGDEQFF.